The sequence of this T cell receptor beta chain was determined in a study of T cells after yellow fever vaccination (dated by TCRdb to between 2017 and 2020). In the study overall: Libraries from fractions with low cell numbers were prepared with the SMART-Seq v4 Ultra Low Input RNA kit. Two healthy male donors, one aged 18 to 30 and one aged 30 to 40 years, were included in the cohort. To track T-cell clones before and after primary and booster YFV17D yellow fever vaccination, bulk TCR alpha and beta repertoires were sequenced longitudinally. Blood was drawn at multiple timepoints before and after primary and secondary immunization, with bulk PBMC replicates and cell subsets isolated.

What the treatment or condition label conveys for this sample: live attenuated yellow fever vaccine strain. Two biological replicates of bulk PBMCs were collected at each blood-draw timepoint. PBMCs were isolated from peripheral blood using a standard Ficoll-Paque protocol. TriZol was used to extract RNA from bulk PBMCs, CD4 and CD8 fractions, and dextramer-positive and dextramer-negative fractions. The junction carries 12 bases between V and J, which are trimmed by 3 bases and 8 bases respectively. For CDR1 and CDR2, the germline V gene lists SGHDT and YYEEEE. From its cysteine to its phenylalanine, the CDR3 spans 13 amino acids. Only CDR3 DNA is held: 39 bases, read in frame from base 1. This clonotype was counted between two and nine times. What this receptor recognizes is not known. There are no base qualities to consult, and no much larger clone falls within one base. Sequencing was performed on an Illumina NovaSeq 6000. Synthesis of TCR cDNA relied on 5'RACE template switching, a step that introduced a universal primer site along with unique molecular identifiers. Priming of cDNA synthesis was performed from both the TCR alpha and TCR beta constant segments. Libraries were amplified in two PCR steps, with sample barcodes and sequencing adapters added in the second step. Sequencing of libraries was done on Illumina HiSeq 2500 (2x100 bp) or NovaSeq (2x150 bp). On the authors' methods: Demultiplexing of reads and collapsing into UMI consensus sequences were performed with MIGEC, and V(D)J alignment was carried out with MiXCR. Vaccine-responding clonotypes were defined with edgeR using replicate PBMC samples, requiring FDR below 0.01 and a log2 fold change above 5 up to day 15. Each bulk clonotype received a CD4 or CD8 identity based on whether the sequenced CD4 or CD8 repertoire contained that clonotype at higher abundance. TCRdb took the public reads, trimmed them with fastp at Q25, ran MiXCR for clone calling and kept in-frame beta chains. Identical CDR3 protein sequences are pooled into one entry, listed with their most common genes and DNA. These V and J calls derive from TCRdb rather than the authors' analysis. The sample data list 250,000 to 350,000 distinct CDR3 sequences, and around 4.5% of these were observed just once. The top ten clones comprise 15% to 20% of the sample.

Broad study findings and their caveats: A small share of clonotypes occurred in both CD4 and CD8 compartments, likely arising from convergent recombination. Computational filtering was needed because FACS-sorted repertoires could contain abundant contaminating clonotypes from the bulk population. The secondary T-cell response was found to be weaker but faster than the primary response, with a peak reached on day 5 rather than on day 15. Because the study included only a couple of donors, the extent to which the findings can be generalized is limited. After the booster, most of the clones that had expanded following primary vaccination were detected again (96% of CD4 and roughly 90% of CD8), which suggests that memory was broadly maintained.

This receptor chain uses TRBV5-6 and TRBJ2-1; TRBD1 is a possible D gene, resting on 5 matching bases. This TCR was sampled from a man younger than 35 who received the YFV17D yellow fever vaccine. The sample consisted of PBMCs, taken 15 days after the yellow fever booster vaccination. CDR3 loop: CASSSQGRDEQFF. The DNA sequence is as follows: TGTGCCAGCAGCTCCCAGGGTAGAGATGAGCAGTTCTTC.